In its sample, the clone carrying this T cell receptor (beta chain) was seen a few times. Its antigen is as yet unknown. This sample is drawn from a study of T cell repertoires in cytomegalovirus infection. Study-level results: The ex vivo response showed dominance by HLA-C-restricted CMV-specific TCR beta clonotypes.

This CDR3 spans 15 amino acids. Germline lookup yields CDR1 SGHRS and CDR2 YFSETQ. Trimming took 5 bases from V and 0 from J; bases not matched to a gene: 5. TCRdb passed the reads through MiXCR, listing each CDR3 protein once. The sample comprises 200,000 to 250,000 distinct CDR3 sequences, approximately 22% of which are singletons, and roughly 20% rests with the top ten. This sequence joins TRBV5-1 and TRBJ2-7, with 10 bases matching TRBD1. Material: CD8+ T cells from PBMCs. This receptor was obtained from a human donor in good health (CMV status not recorded). Some clones in this sample may be carry-over from other donors' samples. The CDR3 spells CASRGGTGVSYEQYF. CDR3 bases: TGCGCCAGCAGGGGAGGGACAGGGGTCTCCTACGAGCAGTACTTC.